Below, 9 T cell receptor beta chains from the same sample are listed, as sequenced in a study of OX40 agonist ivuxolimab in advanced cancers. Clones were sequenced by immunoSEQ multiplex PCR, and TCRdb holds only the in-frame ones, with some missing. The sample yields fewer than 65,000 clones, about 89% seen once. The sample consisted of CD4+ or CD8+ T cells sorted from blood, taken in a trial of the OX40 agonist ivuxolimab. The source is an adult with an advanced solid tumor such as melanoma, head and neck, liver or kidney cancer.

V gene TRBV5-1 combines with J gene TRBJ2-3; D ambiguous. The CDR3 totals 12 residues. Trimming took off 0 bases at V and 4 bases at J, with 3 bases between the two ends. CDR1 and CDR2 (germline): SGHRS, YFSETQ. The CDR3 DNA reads TGCGCCAGCAGCTTGGTTGCAGATACGCAGTATTTT. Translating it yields CASSLVADTQYF.

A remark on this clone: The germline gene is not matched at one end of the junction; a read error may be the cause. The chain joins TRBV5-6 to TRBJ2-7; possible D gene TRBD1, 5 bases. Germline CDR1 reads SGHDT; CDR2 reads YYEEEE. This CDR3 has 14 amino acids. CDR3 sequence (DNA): TGCGCCAGCCGCTCTTGGACACCTACCTACGAGCAGTACTTC. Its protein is CASRSWTPTYEQYF. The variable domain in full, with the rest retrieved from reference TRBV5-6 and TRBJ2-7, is DAGVTQSPTHLIKTRGQQVTLRCSPKSGHDTVSWYQQALGQGPQFIFQYYEEEERQRGNFPDRFSGHQFPNYSSELNVNALLLGDSALYLCASRSWTPTYEQYFGPGTRLTVT.

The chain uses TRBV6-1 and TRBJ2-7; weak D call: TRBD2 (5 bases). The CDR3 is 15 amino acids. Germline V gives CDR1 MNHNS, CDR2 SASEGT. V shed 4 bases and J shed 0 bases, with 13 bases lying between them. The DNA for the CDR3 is TGTGCCAGCAGTGTCGAGCGGCGACCCTCCTACGAGCAGTACTTC. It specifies CASSVERRPSYEQYF.

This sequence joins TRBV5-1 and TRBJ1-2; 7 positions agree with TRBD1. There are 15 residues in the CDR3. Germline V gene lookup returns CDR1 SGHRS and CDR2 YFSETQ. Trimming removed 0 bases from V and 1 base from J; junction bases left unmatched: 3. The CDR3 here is CASSLGQGDNYGYTF. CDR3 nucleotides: TGCGCCAGCAGCTTGGGGCAGGGGGATAACTATGGCTACACCTTC.

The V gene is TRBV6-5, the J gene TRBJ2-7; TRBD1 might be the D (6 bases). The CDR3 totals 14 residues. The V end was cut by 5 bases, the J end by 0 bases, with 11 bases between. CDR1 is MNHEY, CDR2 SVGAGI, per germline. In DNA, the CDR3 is TGTGCCAGCAGTGACGGACAGAACTCCTACGAGCAGTACTTC. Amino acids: CASSDGQNSYEQYF.

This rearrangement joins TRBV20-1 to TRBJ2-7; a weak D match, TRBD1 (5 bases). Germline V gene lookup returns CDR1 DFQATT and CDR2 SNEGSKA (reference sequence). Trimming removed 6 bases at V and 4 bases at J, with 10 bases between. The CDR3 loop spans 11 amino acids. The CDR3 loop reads CSAKDKYEQYF. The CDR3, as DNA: TGCAGTGCCAAGGACAAGTACGAGCAGTACTTC.

The CDR3 protein is CASSYRGTTEAFF. CDR3 bases: TGTGCCAGCAGTTACAGGGGTACCACTGAAGCTTTCTTT. This sequence joins TRBV2 and TRBJ1-1, with 7 positions matching TRBD1. This CDR3 contains 13 residues. Losses at the gene ends were 5 bases for V and 4 bases for J; bases not matched to a gene: 4. Germline V lookup: CDR1 SNHLY, CDR2 FYNNEI.

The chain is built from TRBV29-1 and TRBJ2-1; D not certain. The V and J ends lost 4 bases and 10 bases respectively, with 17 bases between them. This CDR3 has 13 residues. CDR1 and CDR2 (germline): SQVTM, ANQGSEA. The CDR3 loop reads CSVGLLQDGEQFF. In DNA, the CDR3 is TGCAGCGTTGGGCTCCTCCAGGACGGGGAGCAGTTCTTC.

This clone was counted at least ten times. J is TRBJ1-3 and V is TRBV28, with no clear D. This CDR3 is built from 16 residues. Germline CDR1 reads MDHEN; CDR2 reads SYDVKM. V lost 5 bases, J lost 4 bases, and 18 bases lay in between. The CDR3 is CASSPRRRTSGNTIYF. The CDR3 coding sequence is TGTGCCAGCAGTCCGCGGCGCAGGACGTCGGGAAACACCATATATTTT.